This record covers a single T cell receptor (beta chain). Its target is not known. Measured with immunoSEQ multiplex PCR; TCRdb has only the in-frame clones, and not every one. The sample has approximately 6,000 clones, about 85% seen once. These data are taken from a study of immune cell composition in non-small cell lung cancer. Background on the study: Tumours were mainly lung adenocarcinoma or squamous cell carcinoma. Findings of the study overall: No significant correlation existed between pack-years smoked and tumour clonality. Squamous carcinomas (approximately 80%) more often had tumour-associated clones >0.5% than adenocarcinomas (33%).

The germline V gene has CDR1 MDHEN and CDR2 SYDVKM. Trimming at V came to 7 bases and at J to 3 bases, leaving 7 bases not matched to a gene. The CDR3 extends over 14 amino acids. Normal lung was taken at the farthest possible site, at least 3 cm from tumour. The chain links TRBV28 to TRBJ2-5; TRBD2 aligns across 8 bases. The TCR sequence derives from a human donor with non-small cell lung cancer. Sequencing input: non-adjacent lung tissue. The CDR3, as DNA: TGTGCCAGCACTTCGGGAGGGGCCAAAGAGACCCAGTACTTC. This encodes CASTSGGAKETQYF.